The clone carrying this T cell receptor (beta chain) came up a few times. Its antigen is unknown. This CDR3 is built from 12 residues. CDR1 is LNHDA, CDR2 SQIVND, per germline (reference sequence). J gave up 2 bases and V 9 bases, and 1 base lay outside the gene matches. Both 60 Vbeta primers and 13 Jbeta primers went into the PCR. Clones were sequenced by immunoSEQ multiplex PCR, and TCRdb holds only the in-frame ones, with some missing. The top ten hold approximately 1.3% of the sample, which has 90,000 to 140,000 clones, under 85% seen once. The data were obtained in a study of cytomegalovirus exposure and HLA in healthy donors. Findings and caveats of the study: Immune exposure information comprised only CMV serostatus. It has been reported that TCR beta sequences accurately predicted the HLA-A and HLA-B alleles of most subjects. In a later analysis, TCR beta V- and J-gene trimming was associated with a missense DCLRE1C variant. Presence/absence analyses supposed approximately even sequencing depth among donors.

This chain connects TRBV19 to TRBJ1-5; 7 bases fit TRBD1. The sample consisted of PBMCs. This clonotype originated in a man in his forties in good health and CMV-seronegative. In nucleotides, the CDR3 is TGTGCCAGCACAGGGGGCAATCAGCCCCAGCATTTT. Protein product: CASTGGNQPQHF.